This entry describes one TCR beta chain. The CDR3 has 16 amino acids. Germline CDR1 is MNHNS and CDR2 is SASEGT. The V end was cut by 3 bases, the J end by 4 bases, with 16 bases between. Profiling relied on immunoSEQ multiplex PCR, and the TCRdb table lists in-frame clones only, not all of them. The table records some 2,500,000 clones, approximately 94% of them present only once. These data belong to a study of shared clonotypes between healthy human individuals. Healthy adults negative for HIV, lacking recent acute infections or vaccinations, served as donors. All the donors were Caucasian adults who lived in Nashville, Tennessee.

The TCR comes from a man aged 18 to 30 in good health. Some clones in this sample may be carry-over from other donors' samples. This chain joins TRBV6-1 and TRBJ1-3, with unresolved D. The sample consisted of naive CD4+ T cells from PBMCs. As for subset: CD45RA+ positively selected. For the CDR3, the DNA is TGTGCCAGCAGTGAGTTCTGGCGGGTGGAAGGAAACACCATATATTTT. As protein: CASSEFWRVEGNTIYF.